Listed below are T cell receptor beta chains from one sample, sequenced in a study of T cell responses to AZD1222 COVID-19 vaccine. The repertoire was sequenced with immunoSEQ multiplex PCR; TCRdb's copy has only in-frame clones and lacks some. This sample has 190,000 or so clones; about 89% occur once, and the top ten carry nearly 3.5%. The starting material was peripheral blood, obtained 28 days after the second AZD1222 dose. The receptors here all came from an adult who received the AZD1222 COVID-19 vaccine. The CDR3 runs from the conserved cysteine through the conserved F or W. The D gene is left open where the match is weak. Where a row states a size, it is once, few, many or the class of an expanded clone; other rows omit it.

d_gene: .; j_gene: TRBJ1-4; v_gene: TRBV10-2; abundance: .; CDR3aa: CASSVGMGKLFF; CDR3nt: TGCGCCAGCAGTGTCGGAATGGGAAAACTGTTTTTT
d_gene: .; j_gene: TRBJ2-7; v_gene: TRBV5-1; abundance: .; CDR3aa: CASSFPGQGGYEQYF; CDR3nt: TGCGCCAGCAGCTTCCCTGGGCAAGGTGGCTACGAGCAGTACTTC
d_gene: .; j_gene: TRBJ1-4; v_gene: TRBV20-1; abundance: .; CDR3aa: CSAPNNEKLFF; CDR3nt: TGCAGTGCTCCCAATAATGAAAAACTGTTTTTT
d_gene: .; j_gene: TRBJ2-2; v_gene: TRBV19; abundance: .; CDR3aa: CASSSGGGRFTGELFF; CDR3nt: TGTGCCAGTAGTTCCGGTGGGGGGAGGTTCACCGGGGAGCTGTTTTTT
d_gene: TRBD1; j_gene: TRBJ2-7; v_gene: TRBV30; abundance: .; CDR3aa: CAWRTGLTYEQYF; CDR3nt: TGTGCCTGGAGGACAGGGTTGACGTACGAGCAGTACTTC
d_gene: .; j_gene: TRBJ2-3; v_gene: TRBV5-1; abundance: .; CDR3aa: CASSEAGTDTQYF; CDR3nt: TGCGCCAGCAGTGAAGCGGGCACAGATACGCAGTATTTT
d_gene: .; j_gene: TRBJ1-2; v_gene: TRBV27; abundance: .; CDR3aa: CASSLSSGPHGYTF; CDR3nt: TGTGCCAGCAGTTTATCGTCAGGGCCACATGGCTACACCTTC
d_gene: TRBD1; j_gene: TRBJ2-7; v_gene: TRBV6-5; abundance: .; CDR3aa: CASRTQGQGAYEQYF; CDR3nt: TGTGCCAGCAGAACACAGGGACAGGGGGCCTACGAGCAGTACTTC
d_gene: TRBD2; j_gene: TRBJ2-3; v_gene: TRBV7-3; abundance: once; CDR3aa: CASSLGTSELTDTQYF; CDR3nt: TGTGCCAGCAGCCTCGGGACTAGCGAATTAACAGATACGCAGTATTTT
d_gene: TRBD1; j_gene: TRBJ1-3; v_gene: TRBV6-5; abundance: .; CDR3aa: CASRGTGGNTIYF; CDR3nt: TGTGCCAGCAGGGGGACAGGGGGAAACACCATATATTTT
d_gene: TRBD1; j_gene: TRBJ2-1; v_gene: TRBV7-8; abundance: once; CDR3aa: CASSHGTEADLSSYNEQFF; CDR3nt: TGTGCCAGCAGTCACGGGACAGAGGCCGATCTGAGCTCCTACAATGAGCAGTTCTTC
d_gene: TRBD1; j_gene: TRBJ2-2; v_gene: TRBV18; abundance: .; CDR3aa: CASSPGTGNTGELFF; CDR3nt: TGTGCCAGCTCACCTGGGACAGGGAACACCGGGGAGCTGTTTTTT
d_gene: .; j_gene: TRBJ2-1; v_gene: TRBV6-5; abundance: .; CDR3aa: CASSYSNAPGTLVFF; CDR3nt: TGTGCCAGCAGTTACTCCAATGCCCCGGGGACTCTGGTGTTCTTC
d_gene: .; j_gene: TRBJ2-1; v_gene: TRBV11-2; abundance: .; CDR3aa: CASSLEGEQFF; CDR3nt: TGTGCCAGCAGCTTGGAGGGAGAGCAGTTCTTC
d_gene: .; j_gene: TRBJ2-1; v_gene: TRBV3-1/TRBV3-2; abundance: .; CDR3aa: CASSHRDGSYNEQFF; CDR3nt: TGTGCCAGCAGCCATCGGGACGGAAGCTACAATGAGCAGTTCTTC
d_gene: TRBD2; j_gene: TRBJ2-2; v_gene: TRBV5-4; abundance: once; CDR3aa: CASSPWGLAGDTGELFF; CDR3nt: TGTGCCAGCAGCCCGTGGGGACTAGCGGGAGACACCGGGGAGCTGTTTTTT
d_gene: TRBD1; j_gene: TRBJ1-2; v_gene: TRBV9; abundance: .; CDR3aa: CASSPRTGANYGYTF; CDR3nt: TGTGCCAGCAGCCCCCGGACAGGTGCGAACTATGGCTACACCTTC
d_gene: TRBD2; j_gene: TRBJ2-7; v_gene: TRBV3-1/TRBV3-2; abundance: .; CDR3aa: CASSQGGLGIHEQYF; CDR3nt: TGTGCCAGCAGCCAAGGGGGACTAGGAATCCACGAGCAGTACTTC
d_gene: TRBD1; j_gene: TRBJ1-1; v_gene: TRBV14; abundance: few; CDR3aa: CASSYDTGGGTEAFF; CDR3nt: TGTGCCAGCAGCTACGATACAGGGGGCGGCACTGAAGCTTTCTTT
d_gene: .; j_gene: TRBJ2-1; v_gene: TRBV24-1; abundance: .; CDR3aa: CATSDFGESVDNEQFF; CDR3nt: TGTGCCACCAGTGATTTCGGGGAGTCGGTGGACAATGAGCAGTTCTTC
d_gene: TRBD2; j_gene: TRBJ2-7; v_gene: TRBV15; abundance: .; CDR3aa: CATSITSGTSYEQYF; CDR3nt: TGTGCCACCAGCATCACTAGCGGGACATCCTACGAGCAGTACTTC
d_gene: .; j_gene: TRBJ2-7; v_gene: TRBV12-3/TRBV12-4; abundance: .; CDR3aa: CASSPGAGYEQYF; CDR3nt: TGTGCCAGCAGTCCGGGAGCCGGCTACGAGCAGTACTTC